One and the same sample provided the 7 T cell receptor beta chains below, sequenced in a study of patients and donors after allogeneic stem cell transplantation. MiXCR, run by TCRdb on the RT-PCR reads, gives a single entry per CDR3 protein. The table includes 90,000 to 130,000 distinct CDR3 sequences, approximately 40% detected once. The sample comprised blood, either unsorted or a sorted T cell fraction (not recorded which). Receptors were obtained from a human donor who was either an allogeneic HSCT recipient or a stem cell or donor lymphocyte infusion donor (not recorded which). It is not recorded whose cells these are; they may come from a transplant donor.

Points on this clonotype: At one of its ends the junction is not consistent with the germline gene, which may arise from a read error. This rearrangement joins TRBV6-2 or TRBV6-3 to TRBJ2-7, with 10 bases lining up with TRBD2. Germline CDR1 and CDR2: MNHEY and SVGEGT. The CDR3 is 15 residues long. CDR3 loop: CASSDSAGGGNEQYF. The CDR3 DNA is TGTGCCAGCAGTGACTCAGCGGGAGGGGGCAACGAGCAGTACTTC.

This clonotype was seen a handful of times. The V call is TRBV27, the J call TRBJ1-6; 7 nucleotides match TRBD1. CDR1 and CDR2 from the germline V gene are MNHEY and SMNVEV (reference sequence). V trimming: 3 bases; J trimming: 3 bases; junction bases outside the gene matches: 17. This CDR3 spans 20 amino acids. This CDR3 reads CASSFSSPDRSLNYNSPLHF. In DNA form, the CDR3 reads TGTGCCAGCAGTTTCTCTTCTCCGGACAGGTCACTCAACTATAATTCACCCCTCCACTTT.

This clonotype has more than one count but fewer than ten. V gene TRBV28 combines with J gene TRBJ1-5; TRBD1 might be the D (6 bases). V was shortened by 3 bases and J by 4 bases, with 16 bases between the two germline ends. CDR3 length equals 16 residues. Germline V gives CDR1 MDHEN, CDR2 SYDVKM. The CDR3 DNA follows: TGTGCCAGCAGTTTCGGTCCGGGACACAGAAATCAGCCCCAGCATTTT. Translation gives CASSFGPGHRNQPQHF.

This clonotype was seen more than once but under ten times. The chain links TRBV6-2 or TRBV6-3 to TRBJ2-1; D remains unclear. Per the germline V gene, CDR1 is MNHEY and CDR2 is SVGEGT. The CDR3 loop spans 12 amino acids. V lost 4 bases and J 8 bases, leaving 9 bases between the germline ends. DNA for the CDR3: TGTGCCAGCAGTTGGGCTATCGATGAGCAGTTCTTC. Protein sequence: CASSWAIDEQFF.

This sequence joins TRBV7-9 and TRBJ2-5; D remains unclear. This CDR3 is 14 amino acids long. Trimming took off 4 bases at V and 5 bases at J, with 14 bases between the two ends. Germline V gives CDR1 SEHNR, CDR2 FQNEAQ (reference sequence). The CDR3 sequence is CASSSPSERETQYF. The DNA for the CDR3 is TGTGCCAGCAGCTCCCCCAGTGAACGGGAGACCCAGTACTTC.

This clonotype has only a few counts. CDR3 in DNA: TGCAGCGTAGCGGCCCGGGAAAGGAACTATGGCTACACCTTC. Translated: CSVAARERNYGYTF. The chain joins TRBV29-1 to TRBJ1-2; no clear D. V lost 6 bases and J 2 bases, leaving 16 bases between the germline ends. CDR3 length: 14 amino acids. Germline V gene sequence: CDR1 SQVTM, CDR2 ANQGSEA.

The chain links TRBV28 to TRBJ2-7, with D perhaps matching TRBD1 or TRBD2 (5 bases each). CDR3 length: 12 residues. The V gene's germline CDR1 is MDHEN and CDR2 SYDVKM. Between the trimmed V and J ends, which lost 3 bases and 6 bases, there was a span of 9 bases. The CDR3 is CASSFYGGEQYF. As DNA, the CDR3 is TGTGCCAGCAGTTTTTATGGGGGCGAGCAGTACTTC.